These T cell receptor beta chains were read from a single sample in a study of a mutant IDH1 vaccine in newly diagnosed glioma. Produced via immunoSEQ multiplex PCR; TCRdb's table is partial and in-frame only. The profile covers just under 80,000 clones, with 90% to 95% appearing a single time and approximately 0.6% taken by the ten largest. These receptors have no identified antigens. The specimen was PBMCs, collected from a glioma patient whose treatment included an IDH1 peptide vaccine. The receptors shown here come from a woman aged 50 to 65 with glioma. The CDR3 runs from the conserved cysteine through the conserved F or W. The D gene is left open where the match is weak. A row's size may be missing; if present it is once, few, many or a size class.

>-|TRBV6-5|-|TRBJ1-2
CASSYEGLPNVYGYTF
TGTGCCAGCAGTTACGAGGGCCTCCCCAACGTCTATGGCTACACCTTC
>-|TRBV27|TRBD2|TRBJ2-3
CASSSRTGTSGMTDTQYF
TGTGCCAGCAGTTCGAGAACCGGGACTAGCGGTATGACAGATACGCAGTATTTT
>-|TRBV6-6|-|TRBJ2-7
CASSARQDFNEQYF
TGTGCCAGCAGCGCTCGACAGGACTTTAACGAGCAGTACTTC
>-|TRBV27|-|TRBJ1-1
CASSLRRTEEAFF
TGTGCCAGCAGTTTACGCCGGACAGAAGAAGCTTTCTTT
>-|TRBV10-3|-|TRBJ1-5
CAISDPRKNQPQHF
TGTGCCATCAGTGATCCCAGGAAGAATCAGCCCCAGCATTTT
>once|TRBV6-5|TRBD1|TRBJ1-4
CASKRTGGNEKLFF
TGTGCCAGCAAAAGGACAGGGGGCAATGAAAAACTGTTTTTT
>-|TRBV18|-|TRBJ1-1
CASSRGMNTEAFF
TGTGCCAGCTCAAGGGGTATGAACACTGAAGCTTTCTTT
>-|TRBV28|TRBD2|TRBJ2-1
CASRSQEEREANEQFF
TGTGCCAGCAGATCCCAAGAAGAGCGGGAGGCCAATGAGCAGTTCTTC
>few|TRBV5-4|-|TRBJ1-1
CASRLQGRGTEAFF
TGTGCCAGCAGGCTGCAGGGAAGAGGGACTGAAGCTTTCTTT
>-|TRBV7-2|TRBD1|TRBJ1-2
CASSPDREAYGYTF
TGTGCCAGCAGTCCGGACAGGGAAGCCTATGGCTACACCTTC
>-|TRBV18|TRBD1|TRBJ2-1
CASSPPSRQGDNEQFF
TGTGCCAGCTCACCACCTTCGAGACAGGGCGACAATGAGCAGTTCTTC
>-|TRBV2|TRBD2|TRBJ2-3
CASRLAGASDTQYF
TGTGCCAGCAGGCTAGCGGGAGCGTCAGATACGCAGTATTTT
>-|TRBV28|-|TRBJ1-2
CASSFRDYGYTF
TGTGCCAGCAGTTTCCGGGACTATGGCTACACCTTC
>once|TRBV5-1|TRBD2|TRBJ2-1
CASETGTSRNEQFF
TGCGCCAGTGAAACCGGGACTAGCAGGAATGAGCAGTTCTTC
>-|TRBV9|TRBD1|TRBJ2-1
CASSVASQGVNEQFF
TGTGCCAGCAGCGTAGCCTCCCAGGGGGTAAATGAGCAGTTCTTC
>-|TRBV7-6|-|TRBJ2-7
CASSLIIGAYEQYF
TGTGCCAGCAGCTTAATTATAGGGGCGTACGAGCAGTACTTC
>-|TRBV6-5|-|TRBJ1-1
CASSPIRWSEAFF
TGTGCCAGCAGCCCGATACGGTGGTCTGAAGCTTTCTTT
>-|TRBV28|-|TRBJ1-2
CASSPSLGGARYTF
TGTGCCAGCAGCCCCAGTCTGGGAGGGGCTCGCTACACCTTC
>once|TRBV19|TRBD2|TRBJ2-7
CASSLSRGSYEQYF
TGTGCCAGTAGCCTATCGCGCGGGAGCTACGAGCAGTACTTC
>-|TRBV28|TRBD1|TRBJ1-2
CASSFPPGTGPYGYTF
TGTGCCAGCAGTTTTCCTCCCGGGACAGGGCCATATGGCTACACCTTC
>-|TRBV9|-|TRBJ1-6
CASSVSKGNPYNSPLHF
TGTGCCAGCAGCGTAAGTAAGGGGAACCCCTATAATTCACCCCTCCACTTT
>-|TRBV30|-|TRBJ2-7
CACRGLFLGEGEQYF
TGTGCCTGCCGAGGACTCTTTCTCGGGGAAGGCGAGCAGTACTTC
>-|TRBV28|-|TRBJ1-4
CASTLGGNRQKLFF
TGTGCCAGCACCCTTGGGGGGAATAGGCAAAAACTGTTTTTT
>-|TRBV5-1|-|TRBJ1-2
CASSLLKGSYGYTF
TGCGCCAGCAGCTTGCTTAAGGGGTCCTATGGCTACACCTTC
>-|TRBV6-5|-|TRBJ1-5
CASMDSNQPQHF
TGTGCCAGCATGGACAGCAATCAGCCCCAGCATTTT
>once|TRBV27|TRBD1|TRBJ2-7
CASSSVVAGGQFEQYF
TGTGCCAGCAGTTCCGTGGTGGCAGGGGGACAGTTCGAGCAGTACTTC
>-|TRBV5-1|-|TRBJ2-7
CASEKGPTSDEQYF
TGCGCCAGCGAAAAGGGACCCACCTCCGACGAGCAGTACTTC
>-|TRBV18|TRBD2|TRBJ2-1
CASSPFGRESSYNEQFF
TGTGCCAGCTCACCATTTGGGCGGGAGAGCTCCTACAATGAGCAGTTCTTC
>-|TRBV7-9|TRBD1|TRBJ1-1
CASSLRQGDTEAFF
TGTGCCAGCAGCTTACGACAGGGCGACACTGAAGCTTTCTTT
>-|TRBV19|TRBD1|TRBJ1-2
CASSPRTGDGYTF
TGTGCCAGTAGTCCCCGAACAGGGGATGGCTACACCTTC
>-|TRBV10-1|TRBD1|TRBJ2-1
CASSVGTAYNEQFF
TGCGCCAGCAGTGTCGGGACAGCATACAATGAGCAGTTCTTC
>-|TRBV18|-|TRBJ2-5
CASSPDRFQETQYF
TGTGCCAGCTCACCTGACAGGTTCCAAGAGACCCAGTACTTC
>-|TRBV28|TRBD2|TRBJ2-1
CASSHTSGTWGEQFF
TGTGCCAGCAGTCATACTAGCGGCACATGGGGTGAGCAGTTCTTC
>once|TRBV27|-|TRBJ1-2
CASSFVPSNYGYTF
TGTGCCAGCAGTTTTGTACCCTCTAACTATGGCTACACCTTC
>-|TRBV27|-|TRBJ2-5
CASSWTILGTQYF
TGTGCCAGCAGCTGGACCATCTTAGGGACCCAGTACTTC
>-|TRBV7-9|TRBD2|TRBJ2-1
CASSPGTKGEQFF
TGTGCCAGCAGCCCCGGGACTAAGGGTGAGCAGTTCTTC
>-|TRBV27|TRBD2|TRBJ2-5
CASRAGGPRETQYF
TGTGCCAGCAGAGCGGGAGGGCCCCGTGAGACCCAGTACTTC
>-|TRBV28|TRBD2|TRBJ2-3
CASSWTSGDTQYF
TGTGCCAGCAGTTGGACTAGCGGAGATACGCAGTATTTT